The 13 T cell receptor beta chains below come from one sample, sequenced in a study of T cell responses to AZD1222 COVID-19 vaccine. Profiled with immunoSEQ multiplex PCR; TCRdb holds only in-frame clones, not every one. There are about 84,000 clones in the sample; 75% to 90% occur only once, and about 10% lies in the top ten. Material: peripheral blood, obtained 28 days after the second AZD1222 dose. These receptors originate from an adult who received the AZD1222 COVID-19 vaccine.

V usage is TRBV5-1 and J usage is TRBJ2-5; D gene uncertain. The CDR3 length is 15 residues. V was pared by 0 bases and J by 1 base, with 10 bases between. Germline V gene lookup returns CDR1 SGHRS and CDR2 YFSETQ. DNA of the CDR3: TGCGCCAGCAGCTTGGGGCCCGGGTTCCAAGAGACCCAGTACTTC. This translates into CASSLGPGFQETQYF.

This clone was counted between two and nine times. This chain connects TRBV19 to TRBJ2-7, with unresolved D. The V and J ends lost 9 bases and 5 bases respectively, with 11 bases between them. The germline V gene encodes CDR1 LNHDA and CDR2 SQIVND (reference sequence). This CDR3 has 11 residues. In nucleotides, the CDR3 is TGTGCCAGCAGCTCATTTAACGAGCAGTACTTC. Its protein is CASSSFNEQYF. Looking up the rest from reference TRBV19 and TRBJ2-7 gives the full variable domain: DGGITQSPKYLFRKEGQNVTLSCEQNLNHDAMYWYRQDPGQGLRLIYYSQIVNDFQKGDIAEGYSVSREKKESFPLTVTSAQKNPTAFYLCASSSFNEQYFGPGTRLTVT.

The chain joins TRBV7-9 to TRBJ1-4; 8 nucleotides agree with TRBD1. The CDR3 consists of 15 residues. With V trimmed by 5 bases and J by 7 bases, 9 bases remained unmatched. The germline V gene has CDR1 SEHNR and CDR2 FQNEAQ (reference sequence). The chain's CDR3 is CASSGWTGQGEKLFF. CDR3 DNA: TGTGCCAGCAGCGGATGGACAGGGCAGGGTGAAAAACTGTTTTTT.

This chain links TRBV4-1 with TRBJ2-7; D is tentatively TRBD1 or TRBD2 (7 bases each). The CDR3 contains 15 residues. The V gene lost 0 bases and the J gene lost 6 bases, with 15 bases spanning the gap. From germline, CDR1 is MGHRA and CDR2 YSYEKL. The CDR3 sequence: CASSQDRAGGGEQYF. DNA of the CDR3: TGCGCCAGCAGCCAAGATCGGGCAGGGGGGGGCGAGCAGTACTTC.

V gene TRBV28 combines with J gene TRBJ1-1; TRBD1 matches at 7 bases. J lost 8 bases, V lost 5 bases, and 5 bases had no gene match. The germline CDR1 and CDR2 sequences are MDHEN and SYDVKM. This CDR3 is 12 amino acids long. Written as DNA, the CDR3 is TGTGCCAGCAGTCGGGCGACAGGGGAAGCTTTCTTT. It yields the protein CASSRATGEAFF.

The genes are TRBV30 and TRBJ2-3, with D unclear. Trimming left V 2 bases short and J 1 base short, with 7 bases between. The CDR3 totals 13 residues. Germline CDR1 and CDR2: GTSNPN and SVGIG (reference sequence). The chain's CDR3 is CAWSNKGTDTQYF. As DNA, the CDR3 is TGTGCCTGGAGTAATAAGGGCACAGATACGCAGTATTTT.

This clone was picked up one time. The rearrangement uses TRBV24-1 and TRBJ2-5; D unresolved. The CDR3 totals 15 residues. V lost 6 bases and J 0 bases, leaving 13 bases between the germline ends. Germline lookup yields CDR1 KGHDR and CDR2 SFDVKD. The CDR3 DNA is TGTGCCACCAGTCTGGGTCCTCATAACCAAGAGACCCAGTACTTC. Translated, it gives CATSLGPHNQETQYF.

V usage is TRBV7-2 and J usage is TRBJ2-3; D gene uncertain. Trimming removed 0 bases from V and 2 bases from J, with 3 bases in between. The germline gives CDR1 SGHTA, CDR2 FQGNSA. The CDR3 consists of 13 residues. Here the CDR3 DNA reads TGTGCCAGCAGCTTAGCCTTCACAGATACGCAGTATTTT. It yields the protein CASSLAFTDTQYF.

The genes are TRBV14 and TRBJ1-2; D not certain. Germline loops: CDR1 SGHDN, CDR2 FVKESK. The germline V and J ends were trimmed by 5 bases and 4 bases, with 14 bases remaining between them. The CDR3 contains 14 residues. CDR3 bases: TGTGCCAGCAGCGGGAAACAGAGCCTCTATGGCTACACCTTC. Translated: CASSGKQSLYGYTF.

The sample holds one count of this clone. This chain joins TRBV9 and TRBJ1-5; tentatively, D is TRBD1 (6 bases). Trimming stripped 0 bases from V and 1 base from J, with 11 bases between. CDR3 length: 16 amino acids. Germline V gene sequence: CDR1 SGDLS, CDR2 YYNGEE. CDR3 DNA sequence: TGTGCCAGCAGCGTAGGAGGGGGGTTAAGCAATCAGCCCCAGCATTTT. This codes for CASSVGGGLSNQPQHF.

The gene calls are TRBV19 and TRBJ1-1, with TRBD1 matching 9 bases. The CDR3 is 15 amino acids. V lost 4 bases and J lost 2; bases outside the gene matches: 5. Germline V CDR1 and CDR2: LNHDA, SQIVND (reference sequence). CDR3 sequence (DNA): TGTGCCAGTAGTAGATGGACAGGGGATAACACTGAAGCTTTCTTT. Amino acid sequence: CASSRWTGDNTEAFF.

The V and J genes are TRBV4-1 and TRBJ2-2; 9 bases map to TRBD1. In germline, CDR1 is MGHRA, CDR2 YSYEKL. Trimming cost V 3 bases and J 7 bases; bases outside gene matches: 9. This CDR3 region has 16 residues. Written as DNA, the CDR3 is TGCGCCAGCAGCCACCCATTACAGGGGGCTGGCGGGGAGCTGTTTTTT. The encoded protein is CASSHPLQGAGGELFF.

This chain links TRBV28 with TRBJ1-5, with 8 bases lining up with TRBD1. Germline V gene data show CDR1 as MDHEN and CDR2 as SYDVKM. This CDR3 is built from 15 residues. V lost 2 bases to trimming and J lost 6 bases; unmatched junction nucleotides: 6. CDR3 DNA sequence: TGTGCCAGCAGTTTACGGACAGGGATGGGTCAGCCCCAGCATTTT. Protein sequence: CASSLRTGMGQPQHF.